Listed here are 13 T cell receptor beta chains from one sample, sequenced in a study of Graves' ophthalmopathy and Graves' hyperthyroidism. RNA served as the template for amplifying TCR beta CDR3 regions. RT-PCR was first run with HTBI primers, then multiplex PCR in a second round. TCRdb used MiXCR to reprocess the multiplex PCR reads, holding one entry per CDR3 protein. The data show about 500,000 distinct CDR3 sequences, approximately 35% seen once. The sequenced sample was peripheral blood or thyroid tissue (not recorded which). Receptors originate from an adult man with Graves' hyperthyroidism.

The rearrangement joins TRBV4-1 to TRBJ1-1; D unresolved. The CDR3 is made up of 17 amino acids. Germline V gene lookup returns CDR1 MGHRA and CDR2 YSYEKL. Trimming took off 1 base at V and 2 bases at J, with 17 bases between the two ends. CDR3 nucleotides: TGCGCCAGCAGCCAAGTTGGAGGGTCTGCAGTCAACACTGAAGCTTTCTTT. It is translated as CASSQVGGSAVNTEAFF.

The sample holds many counts of this clonotype. V is TRBV5-4 and J is TRBJ2-7; 9 bases align to TRBD1. The CDR3 loop spans 16 amino acids. Trimming removed 4 bases from V and 0 bases from J; junction bases left unmatched: 8. CDR1 is SGHNT and CDR2 is YYREEE in the germline V gene (reference sequence). This CDR3 reads CASSPQQGASSYEQYF. Here the CDR3 DNA reads TGTGCCAGCAGCCCCCAACAGGGGGCGAGCTCCTACGAGCAGTACTTC.

This clonotype was recorded many times. J is TRBJ1-2 and V is TRBV4-2; tentatively, D is TRBD1 (5 bases). Between the trimmed V and J ends, which lost 0 bases and 2 bases, there was a span of 10 bases. Per germline, CDR1 LGHNA and CDR2 YNFKEQ. This CDR3 spans 15 amino acids. DNA for the CDR3: TGTGCCAGCAGCCAAGATGAAGGGGTCAACTATGGCTACACCTTC. Its translation: CASSQDEGVNYGYTF.

This clonotype has just a few counts. The chain employs TRBV4-1 and TRBJ1-6; D not resolved. Trimming shortened V by 0 bases and J by 8 bases, and 14 bases separated the two germline ends. CDR3 length: 16 residues. The germline gives CDR1 MGHRA, CDR2 YSYEKL. The CDR3 is CASSQERAGLYSPLHF. The CDR3 DNA reads as TGCGCCAGCAGCCAAGAAAGGGCGGGATTGTATTCACCCCTCCACTTT.

A note on this clonotype: Being one base from a much bigger clone, this may be a read error. The genes are TRBV23-1 and TRBJ2-2; TRBD2 matches 11 bases. TRBV23-1 is an open reading frame, and its role is uncertain. The CDR3 covers 16 residues. CDR3 sequence: CASRIAGGYDPGELLF. The CDR3 nucleotides are TGCGCCAGCAGAATAGCGGGAGGGTACGACCCCGGGGAGCTGCTTTTT.

This clonotype was picked up a small number of times. The chain combines TRBV6-1 with TRBJ1-1, with 8 bases aligning to TRBD1. CDR3 length: 17 residues. Germline V gene sequence: CDR1 MNHNS, CDR2 SASEGT. V lost 1 base, J lost 2 bases, and 9 bases stayed unmatched. The CDR3 region has the DNA TGTGCCAGCAGTGAAGTGGGAAACAGGGGGAGTAACACTGAAGCTTTCTTT. It encodes CASSEVGNRGSNTEAFF.

CDR3 sequence: CASSFQGKTYEQYF. The CDR3 DNA follows: TGTGCCAGTAGCTTCCAGGGTAAGACCTACGAGCAGTACTTC. V gene TRBV19 combines with J gene TRBJ2-7; D perhaps matches TRBD1 (5 bases). V lost 6 bases to trimming and J lost 2 bases, with 14 bases between them. The CDR3 loop spans 14 amino acids. Germline V gives CDR1 LNHDA, CDR2 SQIVND (reference sequence).

This clonotype was seen repeatedly, ten times or more. The chain couples TRBV10-3 to TRBJ1-1; D remains unclear. The CDR3 totals 13 residues. Germline assignment: CDR1 ENHRY and CDR2 SYGVKD. The V gene lost 2 bases and the J gene lost 8 bases, with 12 bases spanning the gap. CDR3 sequence (DNA): TGTGCCATCAGTGAGCAACTGCTCTTGGAAGCTTTCTTT. This translates into CAISEQLLLEAFF.

This clonotype was seen at least ten times. The rearrangement links TRBV7-3 to TRBJ1-1; no definite D call. Looked up from germline, CDR1 is SGHTA and CDR2 is FQGTGA. There are 13 residues in the CDR3. The V end lost 5 bases, the J end lost 0 bases, and 7 bases lay between the germline ends. The CDR3 sequence: CASSQHMNTEAFF. The CDR3 DNA is TGTGCCAGCAGCCAACACATGAACACTGAAGCTTTCTTT.

This clonotype was seen more than once but under ten times. V usage is TRBV7-3 and J usage is TRBJ2-7; 13 nucleotides agree with TRBD2. The J call may be wrong; the DNA end is better matched by TRBJ2-1. CDR1 SGHTA and CDR2 FQGTGA come from the germline V gene. The CDR3 is made up of 15 amino acids. CDR3 bases: TGTGCCAGCAGTTTAGGACTAGCGGGGGACGCTGAGCAGTTCTTC. This gives the protein CASSLGLAGDAEQFF.

This chain uses TRBV20-1 with TRBJ1-2; possible D gene TRBD1, 5 bases. Trimming shortened V by 2 bases and J by 3 bases, and 13 bases separated the two germline ends. Per the germline V gene, CDR1 is DFQATT and CDR2 is SNEGSKA (reference sequence). This CDR3 contains 14 residues. The CDR3 here is CSARPIQGYYGYTF. Written as DNA, the CDR3 is TGCAGTGCTAGACCCATCCAGGGCTACTATGGCTACACCTTC.

V and J are TRBV19 and TRBJ2-2; 7 bases fit TRBD2. CDR1 and CDR2 (germline): LNHDA, SQIVND (reference sequence). This CDR3 comprises 14 residues. The trim removed 7 bases at V and 4 bases at J, leaving 6 bases unmatched. CDR3 in amino acids: CASIVTGGTGELFF. The CDR3 nucleotides read TGTGCCAGTATTGTGACGGGGGGCACCGGGGAGCTGTTTTTT.

The chain links TRBV20-1 to TRBJ2-5, with 7 positions matching TRBD2. This CDR3 has 14 amino acids. Per germline, CDR1 DFQATT and CDR2 SNEGSKA (reference sequence). V dropped 5 bases and J dropped 1; count of bases not matched to a gene: 7. DNA for the CDR3: TGCAGTGCTGGACTCAGACTAGCCCAAGAGACCCAGTACTTC. This translates into CSAGLRLAQETQYF.